This TCR beta chain is drawn from a study of T cells in Graves' hyperthyroidism and ophthalmopathy. Across the study: Before any treatment, at initial diagnosis, peripheral blood was collected.

Researchers amplified the TCR beta CDR3 regions from RNA transcripts. When the TCR CDR3 underwent first-round RT-PCR, the HTBI primer set was used. TCRdb reprocessed the multiplex PCR reads with MiXCR, giving one entry per CDR3 protein. The sample records about 34,000 distinct CDR3 sequences, around 50% being singletons. Ophthalmopathy patients all had a Clinical Activity Score of at least 3, a NOSPECS grade of at least 4 and disease under 3 months old. Lactation, pregnancy, other autoimmune disease or uncontrolled infection excluded patients. Germline assignment: CDR1 SEHNR and CDR2 FQNEAQ (reference sequence). The junction had 6 bases not matched to a gene; V was cut back by 5 bases and J by 2 bases. The CDR3 covers 17 residues. A note on this clonotype: Its antigen is currently unknown.

Whole-study results and caveats: Within blood appeared most thyroid clonotypes that had expanded above 0.001.

The specimen was blood. V gene TRBV7-9 combines with J gene TRBJ2-3, with TRBD2 matching 14 bases. This receptor was obtained from a woman aged 40 to 55 with Graves' ophthalmopathy. The CDR3 DNA reads TGTGCCAGCAGCCAGGGACTAGCGGGGGCCCACACAGATACGCAGTATTTT. Translated: CASSQGLAGAHTDTQYF.